These 3 T cell receptor beta chains were all obtained from the same sample, sequenced in a study of blood T cell repertoires in COVID-19. Produced via immunoSEQ multiplex PCR; TCRdb's table is partial and in-frame only. The table records 150,000 to 200,000 clones, over 70% of them present only once. Material: peripheral blood. Receptor source: a man between 65 and 85 years old with acute or convalescent COVID-19.

This clone was counted only a few times. This rearrangement joins TRBV5-5 to TRBJ2-2; 10 nucleotides match TRBD1. Trimming removed 7 bases from V and 4 bases from J; junction bases left unmatched: 4. This CDR3 is built from 14 residues. CDR1 and CDR2 from the germline V gene are SGHKS and YYEKEE (reference sequence). CDR3 loop: CASRTGGFTGELFF. Written as DNA, the CDR3 is TGTGCCAGCCGGACAGGGGGTTTCACCGGGGAGCTGTTTTTT.

The chain combines TRBV6-5 with TRBJ2-7; D perhaps matches TRBD1 (6 bases). The ends were cut back, 7 bases at V and 1 base at J, with 11 bases in the middle. Germline V lookup: CDR1 MNHEY, CDR2 SVGAGI. The CDR3 covers 13 residues. The CDR3 DNA reads as TGTGCCAGCATTAAGGACAGTTCCTACGAGCAGTACTTC. Its translation is CASIKDSSYEQYF.

The gene calls are TRBV12-5 and TRBJ2-2; weak D call: TRBD1 (6 bases). CDR3 length equals 13 residues. Deletions cut 7 bases from V and 5 bases from J, with 11 bases between. The germline CDR1 and CDR2 sequences are LGHNT and FRNRAP. The CDR3, as DNA: TGTGCTAGTGCCAGGACAGTGACCGGGGAGCTGTTTTTT. This encodes CASARTVTGELFF.